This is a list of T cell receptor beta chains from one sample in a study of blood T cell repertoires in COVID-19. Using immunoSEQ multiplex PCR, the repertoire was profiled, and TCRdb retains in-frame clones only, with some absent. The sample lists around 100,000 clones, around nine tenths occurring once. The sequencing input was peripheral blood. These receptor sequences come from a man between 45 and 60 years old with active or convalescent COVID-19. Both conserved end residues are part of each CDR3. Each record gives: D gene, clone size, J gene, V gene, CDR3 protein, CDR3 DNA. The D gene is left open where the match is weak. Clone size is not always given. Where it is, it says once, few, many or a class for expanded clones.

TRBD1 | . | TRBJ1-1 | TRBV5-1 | CASSSGQGAGEAFF | TGCGCCAGCAGCTCCGGACAGGGGGCTGGTGAAGCTTTCTTT
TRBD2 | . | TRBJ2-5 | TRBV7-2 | CASSLVAGVETQYF | TGTGCCAGCAGCCTCGTAGCGGGGGTCGAGACCCAGTACTTC
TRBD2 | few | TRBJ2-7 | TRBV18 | CASSPSGASYEQYF | TGTGCCAGCTCACCTAGCGGGGCCTCCTACGAGCAGTACTTC
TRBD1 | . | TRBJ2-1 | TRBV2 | CASRSGQGSGEQFF | TGTGCCAGCAGATCGGGACAGGGATCCGGTGAGCAGTTCTTC
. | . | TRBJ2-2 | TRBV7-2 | CASSTSIVNTGELFF | TGTGCCAGCAGCACCTCTATCGTCAACACCGGGGAGCTGTTTTTT
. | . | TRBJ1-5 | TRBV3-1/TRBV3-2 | CASSPGLFNQPQHF | TGTGCCAGCAGCCCGGGACTCTTTAATCAGCCCCAGCATTTT
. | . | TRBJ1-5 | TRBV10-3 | CAIRETGDSNQPQHF | TGTGCCATCAGGGAGACAGGTGATAGCAATCAGCCCCAGCATTTT
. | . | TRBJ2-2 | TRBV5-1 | CASSLGRERGELFF | TGCGCCAGCAGCTTGGGTAGGGAGCGCGGGGAGCTGTTTTTT
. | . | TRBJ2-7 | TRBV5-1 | CASSLLGGSYEQYF | TGCGCCAGCAGCTTGTTGGGGGGCTCCTACGAGCAGTACTTC
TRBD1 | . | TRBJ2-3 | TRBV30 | CAWSVLIEGALTF | TGTGCCTGGAGTGTACTAATTGAGGGGGCCCTTACTTTT
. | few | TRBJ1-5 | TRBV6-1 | CASSERGGDSNQPQHF | TGTGCCAGCAGTGAGCGGGGTGGGGATAGCAATCAGCCCCAGCATTTT
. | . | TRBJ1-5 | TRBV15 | CATSSSWAGSNQPQHF | TGTGCCACCAGCAGCTCTTGGGCTGGGAGCAATCAGCCCCAGCATTTT
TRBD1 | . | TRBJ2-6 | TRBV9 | CASSAGGTGGSGANVLTF | TGTGCCAGCAGCGCGGGAGGGACAGGGGGCTCTGGGGCCAACGTCCTGACTTTC
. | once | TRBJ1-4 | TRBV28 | CAGSFEEKLFF | TGTGCCGGTTCATTCGAGGAAAAACTGTTTTTT
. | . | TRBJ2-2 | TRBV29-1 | CSVPGTGELFF | TGCAGCGTCCCAGGGACCGGGGAGCTGTTTTTT
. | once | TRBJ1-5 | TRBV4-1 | CASSQDMQNSNQPQHF | TGCGCCAGCAGCCAAGATATGCAGAATAGCAATCAGCCCCAGCATTTT
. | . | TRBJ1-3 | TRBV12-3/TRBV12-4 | CASSLTGNTIYF | TGTGCCAGCAGTCTCACAGGAAACACCATATATTTT
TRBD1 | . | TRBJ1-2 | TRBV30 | CAWSTRTGGSFGYTF | TGTGCCTGGAGTACCAGGACAGGGGGCTCGTTTGGCTACACCTTC
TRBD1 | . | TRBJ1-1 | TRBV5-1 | CASRQTGQGGNENTEAFF | TGCGCCAGCAGACAAACTGGACAGGGGGGAAACGAGAACACTGAAGCTTTCTTT
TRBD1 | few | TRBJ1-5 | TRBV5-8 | CASSQGQGGNQPQHF | TGTGCCAGCAGCCAGGGACAGGGTGGCAATCAGCCCCAGCATTTT
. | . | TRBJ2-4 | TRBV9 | CASSVGGTNIQYF | TGTGCCAGCAGCGTAGGGGGCACAAACATTCAGTACTTC
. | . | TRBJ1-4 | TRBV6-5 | CASRPDRRQKLFF | TGTGCCAGCAGGCCCGACAGGAGGCAAAAACTGTTTTTT
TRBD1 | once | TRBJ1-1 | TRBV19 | CASSMLGQTEAFF | TGTGCCAGTAGTATGTTGGGACAGACTGAAGCTTTCTTT
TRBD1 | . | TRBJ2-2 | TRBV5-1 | CASSLQGPGELFF | TGCGCCAGCAGCCTACAGGGGCCCGGGGAGCTGTTTTTT
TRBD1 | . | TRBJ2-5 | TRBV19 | CASSIGQGAETQYF | TGTGCCAGTAGTATAGGACAGGGGGCTGAGACCCAGTACTTC
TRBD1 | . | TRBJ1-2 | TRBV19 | CASSLLDREGYTF | TGTGCCAGTAGTCTCCTCGACAGGGAGGGCTACACCTTC
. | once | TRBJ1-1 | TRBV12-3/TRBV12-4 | CASRPIRNTEAFF | TGTGCCAGCAGGCCGATTAGGAACACTGAAGCTTTCTTT
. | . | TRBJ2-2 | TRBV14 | CASSQGRTGELFF | TGTGCCAGCAGCCAGGGCCGCACCGGGGAGCTGTTTTTT
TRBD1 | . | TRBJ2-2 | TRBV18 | CASSRQGQHTGELFF | TGTGCCAGCTCAAGACAGGGTCAACACACCGGGGAGCTGTTTTTT
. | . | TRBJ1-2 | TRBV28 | CASSLFGENYGYTF | TGTGCCAGCAGTTTATTCGGAGAGAACTATGGCTACACCTTC
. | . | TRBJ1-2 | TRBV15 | CATSRVGAQGLDYGHTF | TGTGCCACCAGCAGGGTAGGGGCCCAAGGATTGGACTATGGCCACACCTTC
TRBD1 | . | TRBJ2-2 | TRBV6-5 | CASSYAGGDTGELFF | TGTGCCAGCAGTTACGCAGGGGGCGACACCGGGGAGCTGTTTTTT
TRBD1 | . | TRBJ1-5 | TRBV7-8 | CASSQMGQGYSNQPQHF | TGTGCCAGCAGCCAGATGGGACAGGGGTATAGCAATCAGCCCCAGCATTTT
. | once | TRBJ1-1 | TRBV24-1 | CATSLTGKDTEAFF | TGTGCCACCAGTCTGACAGGAAAAGACACTGAAGCTTTCTTT
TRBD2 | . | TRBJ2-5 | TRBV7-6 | CASGFRGTSGSGETQYF | TGTGCCAGCGGTTTTCGGGGGACTAGCGGCTCAGGCGAGACCCAGTACTTC
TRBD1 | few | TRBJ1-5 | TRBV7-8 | CASSPQGRSNQPQHF | TGTGCCAGCAGCCCACAGGGGAGAAGCAATCAGCCCCAGCATTTT
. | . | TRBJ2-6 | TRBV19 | CASNSPLSRGANVLTF | TGTGCCAGCAACTCCCCCTTGAGCCGGGGGGCCAACGTCCTGACTTTC
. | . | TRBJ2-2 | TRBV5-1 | CASSLIDSRHGGELFF | TGCGCCAGCAGCCTTATTGACAGTCGTCATGGCGGGGAGCTGTTTTTT
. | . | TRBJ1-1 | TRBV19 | CATARDQALYTEAFF | TGTGCCACTGCTCGAGATCAGGCCCTCTACACTGAAGCTTTCTTT
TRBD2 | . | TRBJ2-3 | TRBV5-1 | CASSSGTSGGAGAQYF | TGCGCCAGCAGCTCCGGGACTAGCGGGGGGGCGGGTGCGCAGTATTTT
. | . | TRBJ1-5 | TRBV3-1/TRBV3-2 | CASSQPQSSGESNQPQHF | TGTGCCAGCAGCCAACCTCAATCCTCCGGGGAGAGCAATCAGCCCCAGCATTTT
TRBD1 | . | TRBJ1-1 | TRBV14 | CASSHPGQGRAFF | TGTGCCAGCAGCCATCCCGGACAGGGACGGGCTTTCTTT
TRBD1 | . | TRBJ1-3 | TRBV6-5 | CASRTGAVRGNTIYF | TGTGCCAGCAGGACAGGGGCGGTCAGAGGAAACACCATATATTTT
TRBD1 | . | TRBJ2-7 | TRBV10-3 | CAISVAGQGAGEQYF | TGTGCCATCAGTGTGGCGGGACAGGGGGCAGGAGAGCAGTACTTC
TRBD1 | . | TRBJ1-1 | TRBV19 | CASSIQGARNTEAFF | TGTGCCAGTAGCATACAGGGGGCAAGAAACACTGAAGCTTTCTTT
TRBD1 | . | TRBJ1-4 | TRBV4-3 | CASSQDPGTEEKLFF | TGCGCCAGCAGCCAAGATCCCGGGACAGAGGAAAAACTGTTTTTT
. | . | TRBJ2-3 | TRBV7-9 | CASSLQGSTDTQYF | TGTGCCAGCAGCTTACAGGGTAGCACAGATACGCAGTATTTT
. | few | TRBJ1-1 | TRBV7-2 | CASSFLGHTEAFF | TGTGCCAGCAGCTTTCTGGGGCACACTGAAGCTTTCTTT
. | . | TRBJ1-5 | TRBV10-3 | CAISESREFGPQHF | TGTGCCATCAGTGAGTCCAGGGAATTCGGGCCCCAGCATTTT
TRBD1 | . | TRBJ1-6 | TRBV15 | CATSTLSGTDLSSPLHF | TGTGCCACCAGCACCTTATCCGGGACAGATTTAAGTTCACCCCTCCACTTT
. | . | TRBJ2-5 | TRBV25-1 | CASSEYMGGQGETQYF | TGTGCCAGCAGTGAATATATGGGGGGGCAGGGGGAGACCCAGTACTTC
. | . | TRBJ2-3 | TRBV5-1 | CASSLAGRSSTDTQYF | TGCGCCAGCAGCTTGGCTGGGAGATCTAGCACAGATACGCAGTATTTT
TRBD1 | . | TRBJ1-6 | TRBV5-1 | CASSLAGTGNSPLHF | TGCGCCAGCAGCTTGGCCGGGACAGGGAATTCACCCCTCCACTTT
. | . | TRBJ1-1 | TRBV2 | CASIGQMNTEAFF | TGTGCCAGCATTGGACAGATGAACACTGAAGCTTTCTTT
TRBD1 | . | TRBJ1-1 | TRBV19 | CASSPRQGAFITEAFF | TGTGCCAGTAGTCCCCGACAGGGGGCGTTTATCACTGAAGCTTTCTTT
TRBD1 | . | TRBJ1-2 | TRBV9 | CASSNGQGAGYGYTF | TGTGCCAGCAGCAACGGACAGGGGGCCGGGTATGGCTACACCTTC
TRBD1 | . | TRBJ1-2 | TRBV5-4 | CASSLAGQGVGYTF | TGTGCCAGCAGCTTGGCAGGACAGGGAGTTGGCTACACCTTC